A selection of T cell receptor beta chains follows, all from one sample in a study of blood T cell repertoires in COVID-19. Sequencing was performed with immunoSEQ multiplex PCR; in TCRdb, only in-frame clones are kept and a portion is missing. The sample has 250,000 to 350,000 clones, 75% to 90% seen once. Sequencing was performed on peripheral blood. The receptor set was obtained from a woman aged 50 to 60 with COVID-19, enrolled during active disease. The conserved cysteine and the conserved F or W are not part of the CDR3 here.

v_call	j_call	cdr3_aa
TRBV6-2/TRBV6-3	TRBJ1-1	ASSRRGGEAF
TRBV19	TRBJ1-4	ASSIDKGGAEKLF
TRBV24-1	TRBJ2-5	ATSGGRGIQETQY
TRBV5-1	TRBJ2-5	ASSFDRALETQY
TRBV3-1/TRBV3-2	TRBJ2-5	ASSHWTAFFQETQY
TRBV30	TRBJ1-5	AWSGTSFNQPQH
TRBV6-1	TRBJ1-6	ASSDPTGTYSPLH
TRBV7-7	TRBJ2-1	ASSLRGGRGDEQF
TRBV15	TRBJ2-1	ATSRENSGRAGNEQF
TRBV6-1	TRBJ1-3	ASSEMVQHSGNTIY
TRBV5-1	TRBJ2-7	ASSLAQRTGPIYEQY
TRBV4-2	TRBJ2-7	ASSQVVTSGYEQY
TRBV6-9	TRBJ1-5	ALTRRDRPRGGNQPQH
TRBV18	TRBJ1-2	ASSVFRDRDGYT
TRBV5-4	TRBJ2-1	ASSVMRLGSDEQF
TRBV6-5	TRBJ2-1	ASSYLAGGPRNEQF
TRBV7-8	TRBJ2-2	ASSAGRRNTGELF
TRBV6-6	TRBJ1-1	ASSPGQGPEAF
TRBV25-1	TRBJ2-1	ASSEDRAQWF
TRBV12-3/TRBV12-4	TRBJ1-1	ASSPLMNTEAF
TRBV19	TRBJ2-7	ASSMGQGNDYEQY
TRBV6-4	TRBJ2-1	ASSDLGTSGDHEQF